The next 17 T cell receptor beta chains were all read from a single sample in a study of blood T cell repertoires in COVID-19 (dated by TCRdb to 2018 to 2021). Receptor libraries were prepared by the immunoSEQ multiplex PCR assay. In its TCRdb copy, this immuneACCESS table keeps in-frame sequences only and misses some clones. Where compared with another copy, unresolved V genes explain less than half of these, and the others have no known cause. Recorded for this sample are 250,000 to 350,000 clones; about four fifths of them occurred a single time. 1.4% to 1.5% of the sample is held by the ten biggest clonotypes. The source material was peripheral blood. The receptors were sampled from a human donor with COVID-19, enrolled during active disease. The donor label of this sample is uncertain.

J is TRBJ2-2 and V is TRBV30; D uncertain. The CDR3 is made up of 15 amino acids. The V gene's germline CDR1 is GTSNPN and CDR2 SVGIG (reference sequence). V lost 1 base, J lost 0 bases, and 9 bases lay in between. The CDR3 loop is CAWSAGTANTGELFF. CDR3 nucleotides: TGTGCCTGGAGTGCGGGTACGGCGAACACCGGGGAGCTGTTTTTT.

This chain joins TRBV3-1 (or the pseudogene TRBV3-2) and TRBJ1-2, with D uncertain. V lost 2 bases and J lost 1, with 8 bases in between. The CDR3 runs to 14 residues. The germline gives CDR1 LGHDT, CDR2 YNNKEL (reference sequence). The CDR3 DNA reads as TGTGCCAGCAGCCAAAACGGGGATAACTATGGCTACACCTTC. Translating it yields CASSQNGDNYGYTF.

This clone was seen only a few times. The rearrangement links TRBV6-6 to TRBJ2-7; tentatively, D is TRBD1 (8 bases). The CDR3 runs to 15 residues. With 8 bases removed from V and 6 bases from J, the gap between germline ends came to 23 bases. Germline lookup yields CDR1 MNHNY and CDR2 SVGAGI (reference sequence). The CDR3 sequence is CASSPQGGRPLEQYF. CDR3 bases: TGTGCCAGCTCTCCACAGGGGGGGCGCCCCCTCGAGCAGTACTTC.

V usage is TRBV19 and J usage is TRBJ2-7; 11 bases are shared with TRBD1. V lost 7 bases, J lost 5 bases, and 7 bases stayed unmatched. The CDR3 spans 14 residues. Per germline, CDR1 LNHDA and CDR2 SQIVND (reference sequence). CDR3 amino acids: CASTPRTGGDEQYF. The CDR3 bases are TGTGCCAGTACCCCGAGGACAGGGGGCGACGAGCAGTACTTC.

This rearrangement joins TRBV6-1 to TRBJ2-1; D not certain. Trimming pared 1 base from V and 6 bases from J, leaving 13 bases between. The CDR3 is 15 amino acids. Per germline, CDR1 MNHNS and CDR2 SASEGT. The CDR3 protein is CASSEDPRASNEQFF. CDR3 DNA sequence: TGTGCCAGCAGTGAAGACCCTAGAGCCTCCAATGAGCAGTTCTTC.

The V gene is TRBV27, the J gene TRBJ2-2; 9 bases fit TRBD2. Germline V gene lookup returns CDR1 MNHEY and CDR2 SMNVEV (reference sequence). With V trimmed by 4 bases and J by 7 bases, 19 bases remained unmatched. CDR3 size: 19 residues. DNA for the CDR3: TGTGCCAGCAGTTCCCAGAGTAACTTTGCCAGCGGGAGGTTCGGGGAGCTGTTTTTT. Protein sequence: CASSSQSNFASGRFGELFF.

CDR3 in amino acids: CASSIVSRQGNSPLHF. Written as DNA, the CDR3 is TGTGCCAGTAGTATAGTTTCACGGCAGGGAAATTCACCCCTCCACTTT. The V and J genes are TRBV19 and TRBJ1-6; the D gene is possibly TRBD1 (5 bases). Germline V gene sequence: CDR1 LNHDA, CDR2 SQIVND (reference sequence). The germline V and J ends were trimmed by 1 base and 7 bases, with 14 bases remaining between them. The CDR3 has 16 amino acids.

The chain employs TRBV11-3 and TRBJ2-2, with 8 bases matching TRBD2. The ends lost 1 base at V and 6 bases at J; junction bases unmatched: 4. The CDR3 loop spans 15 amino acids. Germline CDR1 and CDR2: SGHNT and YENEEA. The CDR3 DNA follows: TGTGCCAGCAGCTTAGTTAGCGGGGCCCCCGGGGAGCTGTTTTTT. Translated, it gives CASSLVSGAPGELFF.

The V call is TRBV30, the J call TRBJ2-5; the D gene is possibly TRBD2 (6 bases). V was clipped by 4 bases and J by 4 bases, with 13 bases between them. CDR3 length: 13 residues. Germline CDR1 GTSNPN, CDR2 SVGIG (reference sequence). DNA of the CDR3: TGTGCCTGGACCCCCGGGAGTACAGAGACCCAGTACTTC. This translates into CAWTPGSTETQYF.

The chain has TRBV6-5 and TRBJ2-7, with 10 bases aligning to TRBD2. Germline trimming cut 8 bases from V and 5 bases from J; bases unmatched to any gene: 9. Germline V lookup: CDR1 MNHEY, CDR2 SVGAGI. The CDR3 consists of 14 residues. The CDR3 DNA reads TGTGCCAGCCGAAAGGGACTAGCGAGCCACGAGCAGTACTTC. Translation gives CASRKGLASHEQYF.

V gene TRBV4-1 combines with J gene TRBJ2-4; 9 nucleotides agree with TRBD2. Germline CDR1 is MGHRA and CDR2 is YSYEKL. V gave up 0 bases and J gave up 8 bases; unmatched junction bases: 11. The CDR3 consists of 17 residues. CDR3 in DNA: TGCGCCAGCAGCCAAGAACGTTCGACAGGCGGGGGGGACATTCAGTACTTC. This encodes CASSQERSTGGGDIQYF.

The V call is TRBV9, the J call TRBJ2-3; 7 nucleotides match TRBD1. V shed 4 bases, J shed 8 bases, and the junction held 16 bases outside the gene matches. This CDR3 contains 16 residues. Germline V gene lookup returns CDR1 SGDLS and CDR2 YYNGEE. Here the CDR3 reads CASSPPGQRGSGTQYF. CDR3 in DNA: TGTGCCAGCAGCCCCCCGGGACAGCGAGGGTCTGGTACGCAGTATTTT.

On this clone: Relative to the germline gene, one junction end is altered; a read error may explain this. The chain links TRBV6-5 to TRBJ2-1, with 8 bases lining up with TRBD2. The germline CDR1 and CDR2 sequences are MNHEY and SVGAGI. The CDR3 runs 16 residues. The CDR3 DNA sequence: TGTGCCAGCAGTTACTCGAGAGCGGGAGTATACACTGAGCAGTTCTTC. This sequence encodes CASSYSRAGVYTEQFF.

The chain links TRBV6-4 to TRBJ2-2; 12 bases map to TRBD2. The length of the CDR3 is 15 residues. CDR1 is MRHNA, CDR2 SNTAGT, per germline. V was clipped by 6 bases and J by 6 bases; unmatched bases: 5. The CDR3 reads CASSRLAGAAGELFF. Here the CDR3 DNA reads TGTGCCAGCAGCCGACTAGCGGGAGCAGCCGGGGAGCTGTTTTTT.

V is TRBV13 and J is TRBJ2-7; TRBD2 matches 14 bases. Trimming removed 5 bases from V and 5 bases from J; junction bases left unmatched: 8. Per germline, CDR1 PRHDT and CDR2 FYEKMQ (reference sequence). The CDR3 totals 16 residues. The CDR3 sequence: CASSLGLAGGVDEQYF. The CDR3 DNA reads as TGTGCCAGCAGCCTCGGACTAGCGGGAGGTGTGGACGAGCAGTACTTC. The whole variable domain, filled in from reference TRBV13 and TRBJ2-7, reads AAGVIQSPRHLIKEKRETATLKCYPIPRHDTVYWYQQGPGQDPQFLISFYEKMQSDKGSIPDRFSAQQFSDYHSELNMSSLELGDSALYFCASSLGLAGGVDEQYFGPGTRLTVT.

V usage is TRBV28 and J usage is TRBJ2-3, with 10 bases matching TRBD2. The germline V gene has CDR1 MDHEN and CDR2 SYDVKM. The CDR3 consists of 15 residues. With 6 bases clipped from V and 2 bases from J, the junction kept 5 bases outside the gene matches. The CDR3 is CASSRSGRNTDTQYF. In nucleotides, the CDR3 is TGTGCCAGCAGCCGTAGCGGGAGGAACACAGATACGCAGTATTTT.

Written as DNA, the CDR3 is TGCAGCGTTCGGACAGGACAGAGCAATCAGCCCCAGCATTTT. It yields the protein CSVRTGQSNQPQHF. The chain uses TRBV29-1 and TRBJ1-5, with 7 bases identical to TRBD1. Trimming took 5 bases from V and 1 from J; bases not matched to a gene: 5. CDR1 and CDR2 from the germline V gene are SQVTM and ANQGSEA. The CDR3 has 14 residues. The full variable domain, rest sourced from reference TRBV29-1 and TRBJ1-5, is SAVISQKPSRDICQRGTSLTIQCQVDSQVTMMFWYRQQPGQSLTLIATANQGSEATYESGFVIDKFPISRPNLTFSTLTVSNMSPEDSSIYLCSVRTGQSNQPQHFGDGTRLSIL.